The 25 T cell receptor beta chains below were found in one sample sequenced in a study of blood T cell repertoires in COVID-19. Measured with immunoSEQ multiplex PCR; TCRdb has only the in-frame clones, and not every one. The sample records 250,000 or so clones, roughly 80% being singletons. Sequenced material: PBMCs or T cells enriched from blood (not recorded which). All receptors come from a man between 45 and 60 years old who had recovered from COVID-19.

This chain uses TRBV30 with TRBJ1-6; a possible D gene is TRBD1 (6 bases). This CDR3 is 20 amino acids long. The V gene lost 4 bases and the J gene lost 0 bases, with 25 bases spanning the gap. Per the germline V gene, CDR1 is GTSNPN and CDR2 is SVGIG (reference sequence). This chain's CDR3 is CAWKPYRELTRRSYNSPLHF. CDR3 nucleotides: TGTGCCTGGAAACCCTACAGGGAATTGACCCGGCGCTCCTATAATTCACCCCTCCACTTT.

The V call is TRBV7-2, the J call TRBJ1-5; 9 nucleotides match TRBD1. The CDR3 runs to 16 residues. Germline lookup yields CDR1 SGHTA and CDR2 FQGNSA. V lost 1 base to trimming and J lost 10 bases; unmatched junction nucleotides: 11. The CDR3 loop is CASSLVGGTGSTPQHF. The CDR3 DNA sequence: TGTGCCAGCAGCTTAGTAGGGGGGACAGGGTCGACACCCCAGCATTTT.

The chain employs TRBV25-1 and TRBJ1-5; 10 bases align to TRBD1. The CDR3 length is 14 residues. In germline, CDR1 is MGHDK, CDR2 SYGVNS. Unmatched junction bases numbered 1, after V lost 3 bases and J lost 5 bases. CDR3 in DNA: TGTGCCAGCAGTGAGACAGGGGGCTATCAGCCCCAGCATTTT. Translation gives CASSETGGYQPQHF.

V is TRBV11-3 and J is TRBJ1-4; a possible D gene is TRBD1 (6 bases). This CDR3 is built from 16 residues. Germline V gene sequence: CDR1 SGHNT, CDR2 YENEEA. The V gene lost 3 bases and the J gene lost 8 bases, with 19 bases spanning the gap. For the CDR3, the DNA is TGTGCCAGCAGCTTGGGCAGGGGCGTTCAGAAGGAAAAACTGTTTTTT. Encoded protein: CASSLGRGVQKEKLFF.

CDR3 coding DNA: TGTGCCAGCAGAGAGACTAGCGGGATTTACGAGCAGTACTTC. Residues: CASRETSGIYEQYF. The rearrangement uses TRBV6-6 and TRBJ2-7; 11 bases align to TRBD2. The germline CDR1 and CDR2 sequences are MNHNY and SVGAGI (reference sequence). V was pared by 6 bases and J by 4 bases, with 5 bases of the junction left unmatched. The length of the CDR3 is 14 residues.

This clone turned up a few times. The chain combines TRBV9 with TRBJ2-1; tentative D call: TRBD1 (6 bases). Germline V gene data show CDR1 as SGDLS and CDR2 as YYNGEE. CDR3 length equals 12 residues. V lost 2 bases to trimming and J lost 9 bases, with 9 bases between them. The CDR3 here is CASSVGHAEQFF. As DNA, the CDR3 is TGTGCCAGCAGCGTGGGACATGCTGAGCAGTTCTTC.

V usage is TRBV6-1 and J usage is TRBJ1-6; D gene uncertain. This CDR3 has 15 residues. V shed 1 base and J shed 9 bases, with 13 bases lying between them. Germline V gene sequence: CDR1 MNHNS, CDR2 SASEGT. CDR3 loop: CASSEGRVGGSPLHF. As DNA, the CDR3 is TGTGCCAGCAGTGAAGGCAGAGTCGGAGGTTCACCCCTCCACTTT.

The CDR3 protein is CASSEINRPSSYEQYF. In nucleotides, the CDR3 is TGTGCCAGCAGTGAGATTAACAGGCCTAGCTCCTACGAGCAGTACTTC. This rearrangement joins TRBV25-1 to TRBJ2-7; possible D gene TRBD1, 5 bases. Trimming shortened V by 3 bases and J by 0 bases, and 15 bases separated the two germline ends. This CDR3 comprises 16 residues. The germline V gene has CDR1 MGHDK and CDR2 SYGVNS.

This clone has a count of ten or more. J is TRBJ2-6 and V is TRBV7-9; no firm D call. The CDR3 sequence is 15 residues long. Germline values: CDR1 SEHNR, CDR2 FQNEAQ (reference sequence). The germline V and J ends were trimmed by 1 base and 2 bases, with 6 bases remaining between them. The CDR3 protein is CASSLGVAGANVLTF. The CDR3, as DNA: TGTGCCAGCAGCTTAGGAGTCGCTGGGGCCAACGTCCTGACTTTC.

The CDR3 region is CASSRGALPDTDTQYF. The CDR3 DNA is TGTGCTAGTAGTCGGGGGGCCCTCCCCGACACAGATACGCAGTATTTT. V and J are TRBV12-5 and TRBJ2-3; tentative D call: TRBD2 (7 bases). The CDR3 spans 16 residues. The V end was cut by 8 bases, the J end by 2 bases, with 20 bases between. CDR1 and CDR2 (germline): LGHNT, FRNRAP.

The rearrangement uses TRBV18 and TRBJ2-5; 7 bases are shared with TRBD2. The CDR3 runs to 18 residues. V shed 1 base and J 5 bases; nucleotides not matched to a gene: 16. Germline CDR1 KGHSH, CDR2 LQKENI. The CDR3 DNA is TGTGCCAGCTCACCACTGGGGATGAGCGGGATGGGGCAGGAGACCCAGTACTTC. Translating it yields CASSPLGMSGMGQETQYF.

The rearrangement links TRBV19 to TRBJ2-7, with a possible D match to TRBD1 (5 bases). Germline CDR1 reads LNHDA; CDR2 reads SQIVND (reference sequence). The CDR3 covers 12 residues. Trimming took off 4 bases at V and 5 bases at J, with 9 bases between the two ends. CDR3 protein: CASSTGADEQYF. The DNA for the CDR3 is TGTGCCAGTAGTACTGGGGCCGACGAGCAGTACTTC. The full variable domain, in which reference TRBV19 and TRBJ2-7 provide the parts outside the CDR3, is DGGITQSPKYLFRKEGQNVTLSCEQNLNHDAMYWYRQDPGQGLRLIYYSQIVNDFQKGDIAEGYSVSREKKESFPLTVTSAQKNPTAFYLCASSTGADEQYFGPGTRLTVT.

In this sample, this clone turned up once. The chain carries TRBV5-1 and TRBJ1-4; D gene unclear. This CDR3 region has 14 residues. The V end was cut by 0 bases, the J end by 7 bases, with 10 bases between. CDR1 is SGHRS and CDR2 is YFSETQ in the germline V gene. Written as DNA, the CDR3 is TGCGCCAGCAGCTTGGTTCCAGTAAGTGAAAAACTGTTTTTT. Translating gives CASSLVPVSEKLFF.

The chain combines TRBV29-1 with TRBJ2-2; TRBD1 might be the D (6 bases). Trimming left V 4 bases short and J 1 base short, with 16 bases between. Per the germline V gene, CDR1 is SQVTM and CDR2 is ANQGSEA. This CDR3 has 16 amino acids. CDR3 sequence reads: CSVARYDRRNTGELFF. CDR3 nucleotide sequence: TGCAGCGTTGCACGTTACGACAGGCGGAACACCGGGGAGCTGTTTTTT.

This chain links TRBV27 with TRBJ2-1, with a tentative D call TRBD2 (5 bases). The CDR3 has 13 amino acids. CDR1 MNHEY and CDR2 SMNVEV come from the germline V gene (reference sequence). Trimming took off 6 bases at V and 8 bases at J, with 14 bases between the two ends. CDR3 region: CASSVRAGHEQFF. The CDR3 region has the DNA TGTGCCAGCAGCGTTCGCGCGGGCCATGAGCAGTTCTTC.

V gene TRBV27 combines with J gene TRBJ2-6, with D possibly TRBD1 on 5 matching bases. The V gene's germline CDR1 is MNHEY and CDR2 SMNVEV (reference sequence). The ends were cut back, 3 bases at V and 2 bases at J, with 8 bases in the middle. The CDR3 totals 15 residues. CDR3 DNA sequence: TGTGCCAGCAGTTTCAGGGTGGCTGGGGCCAACGTCCTGACTTTC. Translating it yields CASSFRVAGANVLTF.

CDR3 bases: TGCAGCGGAACCGGGACAGTAAACACCGGGGAGCTGTTTTTT. Its protein is CSGTGTVNTGELFF. V gene TRBV29-1 combines with J gene TRBJ2-2; 7 bases line up with TRBD1. CDR3 length: 14 residues. Looked up from germline, CDR1 is SQVTM and CDR2 is ANQGSEA. V gave up 7 bases and J gave up 2 bases; unmatched junction bases: 7.

The chain employs TRBV12-5 and TRBJ1-2, with D possibly being TRBD1 (5 bases). The germline gives CDR1 LGHNT, CDR2 FRNRAP. This CDR3 is 15 amino acids long. V was shortened by 3 bases and J by 4 bases, with 15 bases between the two germline ends. The CDR3 nucleotides are TGTGCTAGTGGTTTCGCCGAAGACAGATTCTATGGCTACACCTTC. Translating it yields CASGFAEDRFYGYTF. Variable domain in full (rest from reference TRBV12-5 and TRBJ1-2): DARVTQTPRHKVTEMGQEVTMRCQPILGHNTVFWYRQTMMQGLELLAYFRNRAPLDDSGMPKDRFSAEMPDATLATLKIQPSEPRDSAVYFCASGFAEDRFYGYTFGSGTRLTVV.

The V and J genes are TRBV28 and TRBJ1-6; 8 bases map to TRBD1. Trimming at V came to 2 bases and at J to 9 bases, leaving 3 bases not matched to a gene. This CDR3 has 14 amino acids. CDR1 and CDR2 from the germline V gene are MDHEN and SYDVKM. As DNA, the CDR3 is TGTGCCAGCAGTTTAAACAGGGGGGCTTCACCCCTCCACTTT. This translates into CASSLNRGASPLHF.

The chain links TRBV7-9 to TRBJ1-1; 7 nucleotides match TRBD1. The CDR3 is made up of 15 amino acids. Germline CDR1 SEHNR, CDR2 FQNEAQ (reference sequence). Trimming at V came to 5 bases and at J to 0 bases, leaving 6 bases not matched to a gene. CDR3 nucleotide sequence: TGTGCCAGCAGCCCTGCAGGGGGGATGAACACTGAAGCTTTCTTT. It encodes CASSPAGGMNTEAFF.

With regard to this clone: Other DNA sequences from this sample encode an identical CDR3 as well. V gene TRBV7-2 combines with J gene TRBJ2-7; 8 bases match TRBD2. CDR1 and CDR2 (germline): SGHTA, FQGNSA. V lost 1 base to trimming and J lost 4 bases; unmatched junction nucleotides: 6. The CDR3 spans 15 residues. Here the CDR3 reads CASSLGAGGPYEQYF. CDR3 in DNA: TGTGCCAGCAGCTTAGGGGCGGGGGGCCCTTACGAGCAGTACTTC.

This clone was seen a single time. This chain connects TRBV7-2 to TRBJ1-2, with 11 bases identical to TRBD1. The CDR3 length is 18 residues. Per germline, CDR1 SGHTA and CDR2 FQGNSA. The junction had 16 bases not matched to a gene; V was cut back by 5 bases and J by 5 bases. The CDR3 nucleotides are TGTGCCAGCAGCCCGCGGACAGGGGGCGTCGGTTCCGGATATGGCTACACCTTC. As protein: CASSPRTGGVGSGYGYTF.

The CDR3 sequence is CASSLGTVYGYTF. CDR3 nucleotides: TGTGCCAGCAGCCTAGGGACAGTCTATGGCTACACCTTC. The V call is TRBV6-5, the J call TRBJ1-2; TRBD1 agrees at 7 bases. Germline-derived CDR1 and CDR2 are MNHEY and SVGAGI. The CDR3 extends over 13 amino acids. The ends lost 6 bases at V and 4 bases at J; junction bases unmatched: 5.

This clone occurred once. Distinct nucleotide sequences in the sample also encode this CDR3. V gene TRBV12-3 or TRBV12-4 combines with J gene TRBJ2-7, with TRBD1 matching 7 bases. J was trimmed by 2 bases and V by 6 bases; bases with no gene match: 4. This CDR3 region has 13 residues. The CDR3 bases are TGTGCCAGCAGCCTGGGACAGACCTACGAGCAGTACTTC. Residues: CASSLGQTYEQYF.

Only a few counts were recorded for this clone. This chain connects TRBV11-2 to TRBJ2-7; TRBD2 matches at 7 bases. The length of the CDR3 is 17 residues. Germline trimming cut 5 bases from V and 2 bases from J; bases unmatched to any gene: 15. Germline V gives CDR1 SGHAT, CDR2 FQNNGV. CDR3 protein: CASSLLWGGGIPYEQYF. DNA for the CDR3: TGTGCCAGCAGCCTCCTCTGGGGGGGTGGTATCCCCTACGAGCAGTACTTC.